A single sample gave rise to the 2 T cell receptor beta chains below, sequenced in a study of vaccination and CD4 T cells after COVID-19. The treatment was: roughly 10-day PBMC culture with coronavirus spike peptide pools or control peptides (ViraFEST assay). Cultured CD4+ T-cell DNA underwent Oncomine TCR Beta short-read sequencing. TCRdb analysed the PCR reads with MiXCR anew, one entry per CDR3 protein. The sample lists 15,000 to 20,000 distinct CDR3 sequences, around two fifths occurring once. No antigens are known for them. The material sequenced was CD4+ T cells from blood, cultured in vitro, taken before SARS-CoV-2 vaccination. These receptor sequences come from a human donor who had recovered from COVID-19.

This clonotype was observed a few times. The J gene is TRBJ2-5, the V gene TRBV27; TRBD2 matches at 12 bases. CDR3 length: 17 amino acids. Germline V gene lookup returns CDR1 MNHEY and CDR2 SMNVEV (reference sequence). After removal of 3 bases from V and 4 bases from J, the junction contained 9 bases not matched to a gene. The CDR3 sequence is CASSFTRLAGVTETQYF. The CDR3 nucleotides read TGTGCCAGCAGTTTCACGAGACTAGCGGGAGTTACAGAGACCCAGTACTTC.

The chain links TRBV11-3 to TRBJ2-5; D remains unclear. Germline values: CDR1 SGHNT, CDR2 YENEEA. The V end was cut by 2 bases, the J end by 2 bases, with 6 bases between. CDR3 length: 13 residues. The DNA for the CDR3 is TGTGCCAGCAGCTTAACGGCACAAGAGACCCAGTACTTC. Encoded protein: CASSLTAQETQYF.